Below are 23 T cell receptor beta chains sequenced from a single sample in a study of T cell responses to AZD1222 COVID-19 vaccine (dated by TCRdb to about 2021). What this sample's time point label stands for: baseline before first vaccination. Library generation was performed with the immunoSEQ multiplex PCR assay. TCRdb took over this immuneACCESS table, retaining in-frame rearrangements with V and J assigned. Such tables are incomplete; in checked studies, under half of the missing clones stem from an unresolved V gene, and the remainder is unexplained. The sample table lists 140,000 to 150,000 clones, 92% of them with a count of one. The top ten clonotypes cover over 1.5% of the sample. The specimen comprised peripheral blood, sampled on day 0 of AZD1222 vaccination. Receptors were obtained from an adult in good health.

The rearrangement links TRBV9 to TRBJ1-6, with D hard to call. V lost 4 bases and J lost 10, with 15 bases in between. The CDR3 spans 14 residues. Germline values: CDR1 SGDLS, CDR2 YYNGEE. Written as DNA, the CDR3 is TGTGCCAGCAGCTCTTTGGTGTTAGGCTCACCCCTCCACTTT. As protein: CASSSLVLGSPLHF.

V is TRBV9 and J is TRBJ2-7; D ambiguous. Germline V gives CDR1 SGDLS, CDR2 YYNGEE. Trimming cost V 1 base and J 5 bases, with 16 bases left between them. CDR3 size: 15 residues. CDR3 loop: CASSVFEAPYDEQYF. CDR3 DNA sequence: TGTGCCAGCAGCGTATTTGAAGCACCCTATGACGAGCAGTACTTC.

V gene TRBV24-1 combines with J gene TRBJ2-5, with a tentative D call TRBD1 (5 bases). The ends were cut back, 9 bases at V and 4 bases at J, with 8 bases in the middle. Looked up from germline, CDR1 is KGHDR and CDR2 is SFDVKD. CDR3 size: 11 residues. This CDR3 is CATSDTETQYF. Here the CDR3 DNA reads TGTGCCACCTCGGACACAGAGACCCAGTACTTC.

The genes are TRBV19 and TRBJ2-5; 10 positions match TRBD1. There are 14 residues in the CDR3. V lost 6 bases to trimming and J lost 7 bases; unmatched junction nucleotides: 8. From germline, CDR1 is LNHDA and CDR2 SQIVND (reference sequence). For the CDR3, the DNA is TGTGCCAGTAGCCTGACAGGGGGCAGGGTGACCCAGTACTTC. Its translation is CASSLTGGRVTQYF.

Here the CDR3 reads CAGIRDRAIANYGYTF. The CDR3, as DNA: TGTGCCGGAATCCGGGACAGGGCAATAGCTAACTATGGCTACACCTTC. The V gene is TRBV2, the J gene TRBJ1-2, with 9 nucleotides matching TRBD1. Losses at the gene ends were 11 bases for V and 0 bases for J; bases not matched to a gene: 13. Per the germline V gene, CDR1 is SNHLY and CDR2 is FYNNEI. This CDR3 is built from 16 residues.

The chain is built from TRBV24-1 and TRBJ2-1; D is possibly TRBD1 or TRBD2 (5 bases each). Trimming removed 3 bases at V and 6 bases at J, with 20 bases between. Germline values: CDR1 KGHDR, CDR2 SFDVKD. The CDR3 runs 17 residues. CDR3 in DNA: TGTGCCACCAGTGATCCGCTGGACACCCTCCGGGGCAATGAGCAGTTCTTC. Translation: CATSDPLDTLRGNEQFF.

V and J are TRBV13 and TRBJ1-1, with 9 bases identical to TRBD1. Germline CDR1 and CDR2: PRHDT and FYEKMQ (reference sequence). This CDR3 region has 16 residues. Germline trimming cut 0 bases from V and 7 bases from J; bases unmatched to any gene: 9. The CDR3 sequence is CASSLGPGQGYSEAFF. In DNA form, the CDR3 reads TGTGCCAGCAGCTTAGGCCCGGGACAGGGCTATAGTGAAGCTTTCTTT.

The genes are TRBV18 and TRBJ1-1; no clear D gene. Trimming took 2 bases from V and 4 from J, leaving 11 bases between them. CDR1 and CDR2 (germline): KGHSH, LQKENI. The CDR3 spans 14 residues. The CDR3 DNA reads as TGTGCCAGCTCACCAAAGACGTCTATCACTGAAGCTTTCTTT. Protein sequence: CASSPKTSITEAFF. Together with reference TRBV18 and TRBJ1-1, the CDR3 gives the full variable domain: NAGVMQNPRHLVRRRGQEARLRCSPMKGHSHVYWYRQLPEEGLKFMVYLQKENIIDESGMPKERFSAEFPKEGPSILRIQQVVRGDSAAYFCASSPKTSITEAFFGQGTRLTVV.

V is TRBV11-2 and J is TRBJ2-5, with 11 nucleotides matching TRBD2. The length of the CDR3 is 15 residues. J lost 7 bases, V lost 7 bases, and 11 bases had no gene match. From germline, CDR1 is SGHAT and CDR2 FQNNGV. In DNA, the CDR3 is TGTGCCAGCACCCGGATAGCGGGAGGGCATGGGACCCAGTACTTC. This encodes CASTRIAGGHGTQYF.

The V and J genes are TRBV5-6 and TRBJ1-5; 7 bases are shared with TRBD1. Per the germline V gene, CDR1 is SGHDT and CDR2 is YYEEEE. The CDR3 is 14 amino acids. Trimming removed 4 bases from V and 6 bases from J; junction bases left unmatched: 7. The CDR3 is CASSTGTATQPQHF. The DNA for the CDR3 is TGTGCCAGCAGCACCGGGACAGCTACTCAGCCCCAGCATTTT. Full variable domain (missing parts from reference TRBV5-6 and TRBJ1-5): DAGVTQSPTHLIKTRGQQVTLRCSPKSGHDTVSWYQQALGQGPQFIFQYYEEEERQRGNFPDRFSGHQFPNYSSELNVNALLLGDSALYLCASSTGTATQPQHFGDGTRLSIL.

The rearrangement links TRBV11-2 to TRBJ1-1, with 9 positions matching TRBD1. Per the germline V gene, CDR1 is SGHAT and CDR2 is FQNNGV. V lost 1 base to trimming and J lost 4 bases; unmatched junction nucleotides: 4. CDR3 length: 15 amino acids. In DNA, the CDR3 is TGTGCCAGCAGCTTAGGTGACAGGGGGAGCACTGAAGCTTTCTTT. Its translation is CASSLGDRGSTEAFF.

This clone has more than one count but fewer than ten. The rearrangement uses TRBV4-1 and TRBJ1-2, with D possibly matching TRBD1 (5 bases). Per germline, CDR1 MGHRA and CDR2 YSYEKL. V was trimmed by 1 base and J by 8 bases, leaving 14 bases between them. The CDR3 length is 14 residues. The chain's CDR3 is CASSQGTPMYGYTF. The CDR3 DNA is TGCGCCAGCAGCCAAGGGACACCGATGTACGGCTACACCTTC.

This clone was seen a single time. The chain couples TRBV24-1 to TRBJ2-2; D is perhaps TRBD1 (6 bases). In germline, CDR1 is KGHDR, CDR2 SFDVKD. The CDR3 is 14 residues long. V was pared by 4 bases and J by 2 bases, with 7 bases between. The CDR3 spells CATSDRGNTGELFF. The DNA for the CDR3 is TGTGCCACCAGTGACAGGGGCAACACCGGGGAGCTGTTTTTT.

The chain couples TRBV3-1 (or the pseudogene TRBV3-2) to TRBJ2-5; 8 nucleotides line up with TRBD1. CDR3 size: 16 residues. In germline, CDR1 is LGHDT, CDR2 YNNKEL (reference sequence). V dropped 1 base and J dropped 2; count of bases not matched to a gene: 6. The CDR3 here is CASSQVTGTGQETQYF. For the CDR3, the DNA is TGTGCCAGCAGCCAAGTGACCGGGACAGGACAAGAGACCCAGTACTTC.

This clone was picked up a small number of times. CDR3: CSVGPGTGGYEQYF. The CDR3 coding sequence is TGCAGCGTTGGGCCCGGGACAGGGGGTTACGAGCAGTACTTC. The chain links TRBV29-1 to TRBJ2-7; 11 bases line up with TRBD1. This CDR3 contains 14 residues. Looked up from germline, CDR1 is SQVTM and CDR2 is ANQGSEA. The V segment lost 4 bases and the J segment 4 bases; nucleotides outside the gene matches: 6.

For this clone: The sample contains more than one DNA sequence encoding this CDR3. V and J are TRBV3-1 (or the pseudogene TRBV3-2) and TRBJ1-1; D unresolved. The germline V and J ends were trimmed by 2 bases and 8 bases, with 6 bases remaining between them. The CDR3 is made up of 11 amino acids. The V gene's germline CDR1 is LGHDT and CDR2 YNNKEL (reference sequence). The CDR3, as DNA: TGTGCCAGCAGCCAAACAACCGAAGCTTTCTTT. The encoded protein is CASSQTTEAFF.

This chain's CDR3 is CASSEAQGGTEAFF. The CDR3 coding sequence is TGTGCCAGCAGTGAAGCTCAGGGAGGCACTGAAGCTTTCTTT. V is TRBV2 and J is TRBJ1-1, with a tentative D call TRBD1 (5 bases). CDR3 size: 14 residues. V lost 0 bases and J 4 bases, leaving 9 bases between the germline ends. Germline loops: CDR1 SNHLY, CDR2 FYNNEI.

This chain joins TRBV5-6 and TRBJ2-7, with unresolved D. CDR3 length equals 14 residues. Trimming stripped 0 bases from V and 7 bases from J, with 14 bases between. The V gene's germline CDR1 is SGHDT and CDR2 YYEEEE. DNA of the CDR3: TGTGCCAGCAGCTTGGGACCGCGGATAAGGGAGCAGTACTTC. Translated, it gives CASSLGPRIREQYF.

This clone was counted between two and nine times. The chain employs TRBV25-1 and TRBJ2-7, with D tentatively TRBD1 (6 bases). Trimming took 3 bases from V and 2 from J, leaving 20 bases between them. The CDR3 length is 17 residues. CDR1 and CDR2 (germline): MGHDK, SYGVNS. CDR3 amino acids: CASSDGARTDKPYEQYF. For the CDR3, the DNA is TGTGCCAGCAGTGATGGGGCCCGGACAGACAAACCCTACGAGCAGTACTTC.

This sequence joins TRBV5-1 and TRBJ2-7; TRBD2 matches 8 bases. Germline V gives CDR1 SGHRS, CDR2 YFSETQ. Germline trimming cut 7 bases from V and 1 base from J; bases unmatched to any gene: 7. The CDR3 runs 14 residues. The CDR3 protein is CASALLAESYEQYF. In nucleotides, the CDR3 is TGCGCCAGCGCATTACTAGCGGAGTCCTACGAGCAGTACTTC.

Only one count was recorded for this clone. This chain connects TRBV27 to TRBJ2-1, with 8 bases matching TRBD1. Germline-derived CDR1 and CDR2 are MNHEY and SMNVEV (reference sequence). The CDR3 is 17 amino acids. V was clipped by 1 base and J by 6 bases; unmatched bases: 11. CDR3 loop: CASSLFPSLGQANEQFF. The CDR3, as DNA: TGTGCCAGCAGTTTATTCCCCTCCCTGGGACAGGCCAATGAGCAGTTCTTC.

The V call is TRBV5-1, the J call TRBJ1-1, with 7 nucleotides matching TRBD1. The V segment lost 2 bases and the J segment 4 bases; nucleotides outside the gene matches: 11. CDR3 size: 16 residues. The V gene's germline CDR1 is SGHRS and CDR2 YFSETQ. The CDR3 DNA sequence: TGCGCCAGCAGCTTCTCGTTTGGAGGGACAGTCACTGAAGCTTTCTTT. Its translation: CASSFSFGGTVTEAFF.

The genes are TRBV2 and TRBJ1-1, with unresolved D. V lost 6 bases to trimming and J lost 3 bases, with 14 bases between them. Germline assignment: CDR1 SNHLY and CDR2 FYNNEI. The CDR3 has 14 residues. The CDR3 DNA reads TGTGCCAGCAGGGTGAATTCATGGGACACTGAAGCTTTCTTT. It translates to CASRVNSWDTEAFF.